The 28 T cell receptor beta chains below were found in one sample sequenced in a study of blood T cells in healthy people across ages. Alongside a J-beta primer mix, a sample-barcoded 5' primer served in a second PCR lasting 7 to 11 cycles. TCRdb fed the 5' RACE reads into MiXCR, producing one record per CDR3 protein. The sample lists about 680,000 distinct CDR3 sequences; over 45% were seen once. The sequenced sample consisted of blood. These TCRs come from a woman aged 60-75 years in good health.

This clonotype was found a few times. The V call is TRBV4-2, the J call TRBJ2-5; D is unclear. The ends were cut back, 0 bases at V and 4 bases at J, with 9 bases in the middle. The germline V gene encodes CDR1 LGHNA and CDR2 YNFKEQ. The CDR3 extends over 14 amino acids. As DNA, the CDR3 is TGTGCCAGCAGCCAAGAACATGGTCGAGAGACCCAGTACTTC. This sequence encodes CASSQEHGRETQYF.

In this sample, this clonotype turned up once. This chain links TRBV15 with TRBJ1-6, with 9 bases fitting TRBD1. The CDR3 contains 15 residues. Germline lookup yields CDR1 LNHNV and CDR2 YYDKDF (reference sequence). V shed 5 bases and J 7 bases; nucleotides not matched to a gene: 6. The CDR3 loop is CATSRRTGENSPLHF. The CDR3 nucleotides are TGTGCCACCAGCCGGCGGACAGGGGAGAATTCACCCCTCCACTTT.

As concerns this clonotype: Mismatch with germline at one junction end may stem from a read error. This sequence joins TRBV6-2 or TRBV6-3 and TRBJ1-3; perhaps TRBD1 as D (6 bases). Germline V gene lookup returns CDR1 MNHEY and CDR2 SVGEGT. The CDR3 spans 14 residues. CDR3 DNA sequence: TGTGTCAGCAGTTACAGGACAGAGGGAAACACCATATATTTT. The encoded protein is CVSSYRTEGNTIYF.

This sequence joins TRBV5-1 and TRBJ2-5; tentative D call: TRBD1 (5 bases). Germline CDR1 and CDR2: SGHRS and YFSETQ. The length of the CDR3 is 14 residues. Trimming took 4 bases from V and 5 from J, leaving 15 bases between them. The CDR3 sequence: CASSPDILGETQYF. In DNA, the CDR3 is TGCGCCAGCAGCCCGGACATCTTGGGGGAGACCCAGTACTTC.

This clonotype was detected a few times. The chain combines TRBV20-1 with TRBJ2-7; D ambiguous. CDR1 DFQATT and CDR2 SNEGSKA come from the germline V gene (reference sequence). The CDR3 covers 13 residues. V was trimmed by 8 bases and J by 1 base, leaving 15 bases between them. CDR3 loop: CSSDGLGSYEQYF. CDR3 nucleotide sequence: TGCAGTAGCGACGGCCTCGGGTCCTACGAGCAGTACTTC.

The rearrangement uses TRBV12-3 or TRBV12-4 and TRBJ2-3; 8 nucleotides line up with TRBD2. V shed 5 bases and J 5 bases; nucleotides not matched to a gene: 12. The CDR3 consists of 16 residues. As DNA, the CDR3 is TGTGCCAGCAGTCCCGTTGGAGCGGGAGTTAGAGATACGCAGTATTTT. It encodes CASSPVGAGVRDTQYF.

The genes are TRBV9 and TRBJ2-7; D is possibly TRBD1 or TRBD2 (6 bases each). Per germline, CDR1 SGDLS and CDR2 YYNGEE. Trimming removed 2 bases from V and 3 bases from J, with 15 bases in between. CDR3 length: 15 residues. Here the CDR3 reads CASSVALAGVYEQYF. The CDR3 region has the DNA TGTGCCAGCAGCGTTGCACTAGCAGGGGTCTACGAGCAGTACTTC.

The rearrangement uses TRBV5-1 and TRBJ2-4; tentative D call: TRBD1 (6 bases). The J call is in doubt because the DNA end fits TRBJ2-7 better. This CDR3 region has 14 residues. Germline-derived CDR1 and CDR2 are SGHRS and YFSETQ. CDR3 sequence: CASSLATGNYEQYF. CDR3 coding DNA: TGCGCCAGCAGCTTGGCGACAGGAAACTACGAGCAGTACTTC.

The V gene is TRBV20-1, the J gene TRBJ2-7; D is unresolved. The length of the CDR3 is 12 residues. Germline V gives CDR1 DFQATT, CDR2 SNEGSKA (reference sequence). Trimming cost V 6 bases and J 0 bases, with 9 bases left between them. CDR3 residues: CSAAAASYEQYF. In nucleotides, the CDR3 is TGCAGTGCCGCCGCAGCCTCCTACGAGCAGTACTTC.

This clonotype was recorded a few times. A much larger clone lies a single base off, so this may be a read error. This chain uses TRBV10-3 with TRBJ2-5; D might be TRBD2 (6 bases). This CDR3 is built from 15 residues. The germline V gene has CDR1 ENHRY and CDR2 SYGVKD. In DNA, the CDR3 is TGTGCCATCAGTGGTTCCAGCGGGCTTCAAGAGATCCAGTACTTC. As protein: CAISGSSGLQEIQYF.

The chain has TRBV28 and TRBJ1-6, with 10 bases that match TRBD1. The V gene end was trimmed by 5 bases and the J gene end by 9 bases; junction bases not matched to a gene: 4. Looked up from germline, CDR1 is MDHEN and CDR2 is SYDVKM. The CDR3 consists of 14 residues. The CDR3 loop reads CASSTTGGGSPLHF. For the CDR3, the DNA is TGTGCCAGCAGTACGACAGGGGGCGGTTCACCCCTCCACTTT.

The chain couples TRBV7-2 to TRBJ1-6; maybe TRBD1 (5 bases). The CDR3 loop spans 15 amino acids. Germline V gives CDR1 SGHTA, CDR2 FQGNSA. Trimming removed 5 bases at V and 8 bases at J, with 16 bases between. For the CDR3, the DNA is TGTGCCAGCAGCCGTAATTGGGGGTGGGATTCACCCCTCCACTTT. This gives the protein CASSRNWGWDSPLHF.

A few counts support this clonotype. This rearrangement joins TRBV9 to TRBJ2-7; D is unresolved. Germline loops: CDR1 SGDLS, CDR2 YYNGEE. The CDR3 has 16 residues. V was clipped by 0 bases and J by 3 bases, with 16 bases between them. As DNA, the CDR3 is TGTGCCAGCAGCGTAGCTTGGCATGCTGGGTACTACGAGCAGTACTTC. This translates into CASSVAWHAGYYEQYF.

J is TRBJ1-2 and V is TRBV29-1; 7 nucleotides agree with TRBD1. Germline loops: CDR1 SQVTM, CDR2 ANQGSEA. There are 12 residues in the CDR3. V gave up 5 bases and J gave up 4 bases; unmatched junction bases: 4. CDR3 region: CSVPGTAYGYTF. The CDR3 DNA reads TGCAGCGTTCCCGGGACAGCCTATGGCTACACCTTC.

This chain connects TRBV6-6 to TRBJ1-5; possible D gene TRBD1, 5 bases. This CDR3 is built from 14 residues. Germline V CDR1 and CDR2: MNHNY, SVGAGI (reference sequence). Trimming removed 7 bases from V and 5 bases from J, with 15 bases in between. The CDR3 DNA sequence: TGTGCCAGCACTCCCGGGGGGGGTTATCAGCCCCAGCATTTT. It encodes CASTPGGGYQPQHF.

This clonotype was counted ten times or more. This chain connects TRBV5-6 to TRBJ2-7; D is unclear. The V end was cut by 0 bases, the J end by 3 bases, with 7 bases between. Germline V CDR1 and CDR2: SGHDT, YYEEEE. The CDR3 consists of 13 residues. The CDR3 DNA reads as TGTGCCAGCAGCTTGGGTAGTGTCTACGAGCAGTACTTC. Protein sequence: CASSLGSVYEQYF.

This chain joins TRBV20-1 and TRBJ2-7; D is perhaps TRBD2 (6 bases). The CDR3 has 16 residues. V lost 0 bases and J lost 1, with 16 bases in between. CDR1 and CDR2 from the germline V gene are DFQATT and SNEGSKA (reference sequence). CDR3 nucleotides: TGCAGTGCTAGAGATCGTTGGGGAGGACCATCCTACGAGCAGTACTTC. Translating gives CSARDRWGGPSYEQYF.

This chain uses TRBV6-1 with TRBJ1-2; D is possibly TRBD1 (5 bases). The germline gives CDR1 MNHNS, CDR2 SASEGT. Trimming left V 8 bases short and J 0 bases short, with 13 bases between. The CDR3 runs 14 residues. The DNA for the CDR3 is TGTGCCAGCTCAGGCGGGGGTTCTAACTATGGCTACACCTTC. This sequence encodes CASSGGGSNYGYTF.

The CDR3 protein is CSARTSGAQVAQYF. Written as DNA, the CDR3 is TGCAGTGCAAGGACTAGCGGCGCACAGGTGGCGCAGTATTTT. This chain connects TRBV20-1 to TRBJ2-3; 10 positions agree with TRBD2. The J segment lost 10 bases and the V segment lost 6 bases, leaving 13 bases of the junction unmatched. Per germline, CDR1 DFQATT and CDR2 SNEGSKA (reference sequence). The CDR3 length is 14 residues.

The chain has TRBV20-1 and TRBJ1-5, with D perhaps TRBD1 (5 bases). V lost 1 base to trimming and J lost 6 bases, with 19 bases between them. Germline CDR1 and CDR2: DFQATT and SNEGSKA (reference sequence). This CDR3 has 16 residues. The CDR3, as DNA: TGCAGTGCTAGAGGCCAGGGAAAGGTTTTGTCTCAGCCCCAGCATTTT. Its protein is CSARGQGKVLSQPQHF.

The chain recombines TRBV20-1 with TRBJ1-2; D remains ambiguous. The V and J ends lost 1 base and 6 bases respectively, with 6 bases between them. CDR1 is DFQATT, CDR2 SNEGSKA, per germline (reference sequence). The CDR3 is 11 amino acids. CDR3 DNA: TGCAGTGCTAGAGCGGCGGATGGCTACACCTTC. Its translation: CSARAADGYTF.

The chain couples TRBV25-1 to TRBJ2-1; 7 nucleotides match TRBD2. With V trimmed by 3 bases and J by 2 bases, 4 bases remained unmatched. The CDR3 is 15 amino acids. Germline V CDR1 and CDR2: MGHDK, SYGVNS. CDR3 loop: CASSDPGGTYNEQFF. The CDR3 coding sequence is TGTGCCAGCAGTGACCCCGGGGGGACCTACAATGAGCAGTTCTTC.

This clonotype was observed a few times. The chain employs TRBV6-2 or TRBV6-3 and TRBJ2-5; D gene ambiguous. Germline V gene lookup returns CDR1 MNHEY and CDR2 SVGEGT. The V end was cut by 6 bases, the J end by 4 bases, with 12 bases between. This CDR3 region has 13 residues. The CDR3 DNA reads TGTGCCAGCAGCCCACATTGGGGAGAGACCCAGTACTTC. Amino acids: CASSPHWGETQYF.

Only a few counts were recorded for this clonotype. V is TRBV28 and J is TRBJ2-3; possibly TRBD1 or TRBD2 for D (6 bases each). The germline V and J ends were trimmed by 3 bases and 5 bases, with 12 bases remaining between them. Germline V gene data show CDR1 as MDHEN and CDR2 as SYDVKM. CDR3 length: 14 residues. CDR3 coding DNA: TGTGCCAGCAGTTTTGGGGGGCGAGTAGATACGCAGTATTTT. It is translated as CASSFGGRVDTQYF. Using reference TRBV28 and TRBJ2-3 for the parts outside the CDR3, the full variable domain is DVKVTQSSRYLVKRTGEKVFLECVQDMDHENMFWYRQDPGLGLRLIYFSYDVKMKEKGDIPEGYSVSREKKERFSLILESASTNQTSMYLCASSFGGRVDTQYFGPGTRLTVL.

The rearrangement joins TRBV15 to TRBJ2-3, with TRBD1 identical over 10 bases. From germline, CDR1 is LNHNV and CDR2 YYDKDF (reference sequence). The CDR3 is 14 residues long. Losses at the gene ends were 8 bases for V and 5 bases for J; bases not matched to a gene: 7. In DNA, the CDR3 is TGTGCCACCCTCCCCGGGACAGGGGAAGATACGCAGTATTTT. It specifies CATLPGTGEDTQYF.

V and J are TRBV7-9 and TRBJ2-2; 14 nucleotides agree with TRBD2. The trim removed 3 bases at V and 4 bases at J, leaving 1 base unmatched. Germline lookup yields CDR1 SEHNR and CDR2 FQNEAQ (reference sequence). CDR3 size: 16 residues. Written as DNA, the CDR3 is TGTGCCAGCAGCTTCGGGACTAGCGGGAGCACCGGGGAGCTGTTTTTT. Protein sequence: CASSFGTSGSTGELFF.

This rearrangement joins TRBV6-6 to TRBJ2-1, with 7 bases matching TRBD2. Germline V gene data show CDR1 as MNHNY and CDR2 as SVGAGI (reference sequence). Trimming at V came to 2 bases and at J to 7 bases, leaving 11 bases not matched to a gene. The CDR3 totals 16 residues. Here the CDR3 reads CASSYPLGGDWNEQFF. CDR3 coding DNA: TGTGCCAGCAGTTACCCCTTGGGGGGGGATTGGAATGAGCAGTTCTTC.

The genes are TRBV29-1 and TRBJ2-5; the match to TRBD1 covers 7 bases. The junction had 8 bases not matched to a gene; V was cut back by 6 bases and J by 4 bases. The CDR3 extends over 13 amino acids. Looked up from germline, CDR1 is SQVTM and CDR2 is ANQGSEA. The CDR3 nucleotides are TGCAGCGTAACCCCAGGGGGTCTAGAGACCCAGTACTTC. Amino acids: CSVTPGGLETQYF.